This entry lists 10 T cell receptor beta chains sequenced from one sample in a study of vaccination effects on CD4 cells after COVID-19. The repertoire was sequenced with immunoSEQ multiplex PCR; TCRdb's copy has only in-frame clones and lacks some. The sample yields approximately 20,000 clones, about 69% seen once. ViraFEST expansion of antigen-specific CD4+ T cells with viral peptide pools preceded sequencing. Following a roughly 9-day culture, CD4+ T cells were purified. All vaccine recipients tested negative for nucleocapsid antibodies and had never contracted SARS-CoV-2 infection. These receptors' antigens are unknown. This specimen consisted of CD4+ T cells from PBMCs cultured with HCoV-NL63 spike peptides, obtained before COVID-19 vaccination. The receptors stem from a human donor who received a COVID-19 vaccine.

The gene calls are TRBV28 and TRBJ1-1; tentative D call: TRBD1 (6 bases). CDR3 length equals 12 residues. Trimming shortened V by 6 bases and J by 12 bases, and 17 bases separated the two germline ends. Germline V gives CDR1 MDHEN, CDR2 SYDVKM. The CDR3 nucleotides read TGTGCCAGCAGACAAACCGGGACACCGTCTTTCTTT. This sequence encodes CASRQTGTPSFF.

The chain has TRBV7-2 and TRBJ1-2; D is uncertain. The CDR3 has 15 amino acids. Trimming stripped 1 base from V and 8 bases from J, with 17 bases between. Germline V lookup: CDR1 SGHTA, CDR2 FQGNSA. CDR3 loop: CASSLVGGRDRGYTF. The CDR3 DNA reads as TGTGCCAGCAGCTTAGTGGGAGGGAGGGATCGAGGCTACACCTTC.

CDR3: CASSLAGGSTDTQYF. CDR3 in DNA: TGTGCCAGCAGCTTGGCCGGGGGGAGCACAGATACGCAGTATTTT. This sequence joins TRBV5-4 and TRBJ2-3; 7 bases fit TRBD2. Trimming at V came to 0 bases and at J to 0 bases, leaving 1 base not matched to a gene. This CDR3 has 15 amino acids. CDR1 and CDR2 (germline): SGHNT, YYREEE (reference sequence).

The genes are TRBV4-1 and TRBJ2-6; 8 bases are shared with TRBD1. The CDR3 sequence is 15 residues long. With 9 bases clipped from V and 2 bases from J, the junction kept 6 bases outside the gene matches. Germline V lookup: CDR1 MGHRA, CDR2 YSYEKL. The CDR3 reads CASQPGGAGANVLTF. DNA of the CDR3: TGCGCCAGTCAACCAGGGGGCGCTGGGGCCAACGTCCTGACTTTC.

This chain links TRBV29-1 with TRBJ2-1; D could derive from TRBD1 or TRBD2 (5 bases each). The V gene's germline CDR1 is SQVTM and CDR2 ANQGSEA. The CDR3 sequence is 14 residues long. The germline V and J ends were trimmed by 5 bases and 5 bases, with 16 bases remaining between them. DNA of the CDR3: TGCAGCGTTTCTGACCGGGACCGAGACAATGAGCAGTTCTTC. It translates to CSVSDRDRDNEQFF.

The chain recombines TRBV3-1 (or the pseudogene TRBV3-2) with TRBJ2-7; possibly TRBD1 for D (6 bases). The CDR3 consists of 13 residues. The germline V and J ends were trimmed by 4 bases and 2 bases, with 9 bases remaining between them. From germline, CDR1 is LGHDT and CDR2 YNNKEL (reference sequence). The CDR3 is CASSLGDTYEQYF. The CDR3 DNA sequence: TGTGCCAGCAGCCTGGGGGACACCTACGAGCAGTACTTC.

As concerns this clone: Other DNA sequences within the sample encode an identical CDR3. The J gene is TRBJ2-2, the V gene TRBV29-1, with D unresolved. The V gene's germline CDR1 is SQVTM and CDR2 ANQGSEA. The V gene lost 3 bases and the J gene lost 4 bases, with 6 bases spanning the gap. This CDR3 contains 12 residues. The DNA for the CDR3 is TGCAGCGTTGATCCGGGCACCGGGGAGCTGTTTTTT. Its protein product is CSVDPGTGELFF.

The chain has TRBV5-1 and TRBJ1-1; TRBD1 might be the D (6 bases). V was shortened by 0 bases and J by 2 bases, with 11 bases between the two germline ends. The CDR3 spans 15 residues. Germline CDR1 is SGHRS and CDR2 is YFSETQ. The CDR3 nucleotides read TGCGCCAGCAGCTTGGGCGGACAGCTAAACACTGAAGCTTTCTTT. Its translation is CASSLGGQLNTEAFF.

This clone is categorized as medium-sized (0.01 to 0.1%). The genes are TRBV3-1 (or the pseudogene TRBV3-2) and TRBJ2-2; the match to TRBD1 covers 9 bases. The germline V gene has CDR1 LGHDT and CDR2 YNNKEL (reference sequence). V gave up 6 bases and J gave up 5 bases; unmatched junction bases: 7. This CDR3 comprises 15 residues. DNA for the CDR3: TGTGCCAGCAGTCCACAGGGGGCGGGGACCGGGGAGCTGTTTTTT. Translating gives CASSPQGAGTGELFF.

This clone appeared a single time. This chain uses TRBV3-1 (or the pseudogene TRBV3-2) with TRBJ2-5; D gene unclear. V gave up 1 base and J gave up 5 bases, with 2 bases separating them. Germline V CDR1 and CDR2: LGHDT, YNNKEL (reference sequence). The CDR3 spans 11 residues. CDR3 DNA sequence: TGTGCCAGCAGCCAAGTGGAGACCCAGTACTTC. This translates into CASSQVETQYF.